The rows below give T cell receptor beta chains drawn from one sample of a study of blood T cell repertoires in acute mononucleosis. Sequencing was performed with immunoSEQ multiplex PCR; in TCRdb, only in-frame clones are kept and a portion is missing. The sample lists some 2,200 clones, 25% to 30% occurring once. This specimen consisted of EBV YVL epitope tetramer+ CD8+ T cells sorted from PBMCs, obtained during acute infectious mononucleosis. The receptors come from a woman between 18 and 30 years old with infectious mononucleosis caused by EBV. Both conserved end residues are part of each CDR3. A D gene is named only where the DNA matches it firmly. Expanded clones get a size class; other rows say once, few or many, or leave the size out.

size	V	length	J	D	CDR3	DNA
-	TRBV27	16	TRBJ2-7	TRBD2	CASGGVVSSGDTEQYF	TGTGCCAGCGGGGGGGTGGTGTCTAGCGGGGACACCGAGCAGTACTTC
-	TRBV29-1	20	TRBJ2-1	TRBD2	CSVGGTGGTSGAYSYNEQFF	TGCAGCGTAGGAGGGACAGGTGGGACTAGCGGGGCATACTCCTACAATGAGCAGTTCTTC
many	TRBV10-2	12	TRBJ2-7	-	CASMLPFDEQYF	TGCGCCAGCATGCTCCCTTTTGACGAGCAGTACTTC
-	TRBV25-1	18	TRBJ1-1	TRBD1	CASSEPAGQGTGSTEAFF	TGTGCCAGCAGTGAACCCGCCGGACAGGGGACGGGTAGCACTGAAGCTTTCTTT
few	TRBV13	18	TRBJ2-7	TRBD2	CASSLVLAGQVSSYEQYF	TGTGCCAGCAGCTTAGTCCTAGCGGGCCAAGTCAGCTCCTACGAGCAGTACTTC
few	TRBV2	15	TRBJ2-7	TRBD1	CASSDGTVLLNEQYF	TGTGCCAGCAGTGACGGGACAGTCTTGCTGAACGAGCAGTACTTC
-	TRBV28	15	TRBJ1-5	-	CASSFLLGGEKPQHF	TGTGCCAGCAGTTTCCTTCTGGGGGGGGAGAAGCCCCAGCATTTT
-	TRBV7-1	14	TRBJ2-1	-	CASSFDPGYNEQFF	TGTGCCAGCAGCTTCGACCCAGGGTACAATGAGCAGTTCTTC
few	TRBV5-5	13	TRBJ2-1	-	CASSPLGLNEQFF	TGTGCCAGCAGCCCCCTAGGACTTAATGAGCAGTTCTTC
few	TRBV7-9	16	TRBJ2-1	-	CASSFQGMGSYNEQFF	TGTGCCAGCAGCTTTCAGGGGATGGGCTCCTACAATGAGCAGTTCTTC
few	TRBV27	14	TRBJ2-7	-	CASSEADVGDEQYF	TGTGCCAGCAGTGAAGCGGACGTAGGCGACGAGCAGTACTTC
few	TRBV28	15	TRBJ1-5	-	CASSFLLGGGSAPAF	TGTGCCAGCAGTTTCCTTCTGGGGGGGGGCTCAGCCCCAGCATTT
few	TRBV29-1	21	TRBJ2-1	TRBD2	CSVGGTGSGTSGAYSYIEQFF	TGCAGCGTTGGAGGGACAGGGTCCGGGACTAGCGGGGCATACTCCTACATTGAGCAGTTCTTC
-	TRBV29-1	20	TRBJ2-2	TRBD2	CSVVKPAGLAGGSNTGELLF	TGCAGCGTTGTCAAGCCCGCCGGACTAGCGGGAGGTTCGAACACCGGGGAGCTGCTTTTT
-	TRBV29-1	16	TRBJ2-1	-	CSLYSVVVAPYNEQFF	TGCTCATTGTACAGCGTTGTGGTAGCGCCGTACAATGAGCAGTTCTTC
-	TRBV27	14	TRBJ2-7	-	CASSRILGTGEQYF	TGTGCCAGCAGCCGCATTCTAGGCACCGGCGAGCAGTACTTC
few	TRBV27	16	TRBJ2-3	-	CASSGVGRGSTDTQYF	TGTGCCAGCAGTGGGGTCGGTCGCGGGAGCACAGATACGCAGTATTTT
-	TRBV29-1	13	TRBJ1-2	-	CSATATVNYGYTF	TGCAGTGCTACCGCGACGGTTAACTATGGCTACACCTTC
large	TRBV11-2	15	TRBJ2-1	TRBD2	CASSFTSGINNEQFF	TGTGCCAGCAGCTTTACTAGCGGAATAAACAATGAGCAGTTCTTC
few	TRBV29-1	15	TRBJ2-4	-	CSVVLAGLAKNIQYF	TGCAGCGTTGTTCTGGCGGGTCTAGCCAAAAACATTCAGTACTTC
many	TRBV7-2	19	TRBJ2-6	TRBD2	CASSKGLAGVLSGANVLTF	TGTGCCAGCAGCAAGGGACTAGCGGGGGTCCTCTCTGGGGCCAACGTCCTGACTTTC
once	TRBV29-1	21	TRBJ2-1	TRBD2	CSVGGEGSGTSGAYSYNEQFF	TGCAGCGTAGGGGGAGAGGGGTCCGGGACTAGCGGGGCATACTCCTACAATGAGCAGTTCTTC
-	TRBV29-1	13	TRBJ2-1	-	CSVAVAPYNEQFF	TGCAGCGTTGCGGTAGCGCCATACAATGAGCAGTTCTTC
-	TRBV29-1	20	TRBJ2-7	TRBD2	CSVGGTGSGTSGAYSYEQYF	TGCAGCGTAGGAGGGACAGGGTCCGGGACTAGCGGGGCATACTCCTACGAGCAGTACTTC
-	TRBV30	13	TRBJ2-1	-	CAWSSSLYNEQFF	TGTGCCTGGAGCTCCTCCCTCTACAATGAGCAGTTCTTC
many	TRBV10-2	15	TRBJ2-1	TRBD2	CASRQLAGEYNEQFF	TGTGCCAGCAGACAACTAGCGGGAGAGTACAATGAGCAGTTCTTC
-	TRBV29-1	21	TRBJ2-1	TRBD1	CSVGGTGSGTCWGYSYNEQFF	TGCAGCGTAGGAGGGACAGGGTCCGGGACTTGCTGGGGATACTCCTACAATGAGCAGTTCTTC
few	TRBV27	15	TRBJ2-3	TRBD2	CASRLILAGADTQYF	TGTGCCAGCCGACTCATACTAGCGGGGGCAGATACGCAGTATTTT
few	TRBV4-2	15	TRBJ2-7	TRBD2	CASSTGTSGSSEQYF	TGTGCCAGCAGCACCGGGACTAGCGGGAGTTCCGAGCAGTACTTC
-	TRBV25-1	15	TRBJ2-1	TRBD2	CASRQLAGEYNEQFF	TGTGCCAGCAGACAACTAGCGGGAGAGTACAATGAGCAGTTCTTC
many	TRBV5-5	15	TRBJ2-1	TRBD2	CASSFTSGINNEQFF	TGTGCCAGCAGCTTTACTAGCGGAATAAACAATGAGCAGTTCTTC
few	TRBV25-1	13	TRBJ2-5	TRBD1	CASTQQGEETQYF	TGTGCCAGCACCCAGCAGGGGGAGGAGACCCAGTACTTC
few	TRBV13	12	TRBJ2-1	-	CASTLSGWEQFF	TGTGCCAGCACCCTAAGCGGGTGGGAGCAGTTCTTC
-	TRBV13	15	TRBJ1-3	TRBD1	CASSLGQGSGNTIYF	TGTGCCAGCAGTTTGGGACAGGGCTCTGGAAACACCATATATTTT
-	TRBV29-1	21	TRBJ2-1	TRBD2	CCVGGTGSGTSGAYSFYEQFF	TGCTGCGTAGGAGGGACAGGGTCCGGGACTAGCGGGGCATACTCCTTCTATGAGCAGTTCTTC
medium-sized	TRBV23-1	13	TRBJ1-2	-	CASSPHADGGYTF	TGCGCCAGCAGTCCTCACGCCGATGGAGGCTACACCTTC
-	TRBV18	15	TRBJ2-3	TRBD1	CARSPSTGGTYTQYF	TGTGCCAGATCACCCTCGACAGGGGGCACATATACGCAGTATTTT
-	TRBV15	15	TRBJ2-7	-	CATSGPRAQGHEQYF	TGTGCCACCAGCGGACCCCGGGCCCAGGGCCACGAGCAGTACTTC
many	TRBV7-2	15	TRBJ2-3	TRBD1	CASKTGTGGTDTQYF	TGTGCCAGTAAAACCGGGACAGGGGGCACAGATACGCAGTATTTT
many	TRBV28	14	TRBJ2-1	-	CASSPNLGLNEQFF	TGTGCCAGCAGCCCGAATCTCGGGTTGAATGAGCAGTTCTTC